The next 10 T cell receptor beta chains were all read from a single sample in a study of CD8+ T cells in alopecia areata. Noted treatment: oral pan-JAK inhibitor, 5-10 mg twice daily. Extracted RNA was reverse transcribed into cDNA, the sequencing template. Data came from immunoSEQ multiplex PCR; TCRdb stores just in-frame clones and leaves some out. The profile shows 150,000 to 200,000 clones, roughly 66% of them singletons. The sequencing used CD4+ T cells sorted from blood, collected at week 24, from a patient treated with tofacitinib. The receptors shown here come from a human donor with alopecia areata.

This clone occurred once. The chain has TRBV4-3 and TRBJ2-7; D gene uncertain. V shed 0 bases and J shed 3 bases, with 9 bases lying between them. This CDR3 contains 14 residues. In germline, CDR1 is LGHNA, CDR2 YSLEER. This CDR3 is CASSQEARSYEQYF. DNA of the CDR3: TGCGCCAGCAGCCAAGAAGCCAGGAGCTACGAGCAGTACTTC.

The chain is built from TRBV10-3 and TRBJ1-2; a weak D match, TRBD1 (6 bases). The CDR3 consists of 12 residues. CDR1 ENHRY and CDR2 SYGVKD come from the germline V gene. V was trimmed by 5 bases and J by 8 bases, leaving 12 bases between them. The CDR3 DNA sequence: TGTGCCATCAGTACCGGACAGATCGGCTACACCTTC. It is translated as CAISTGQIGYTF.

This clone showed up just a few times. The genes are TRBV2 and TRBJ2-5; D unclear. This CDR3 has 11 amino acids. CDR1 and CDR2 from the germline V gene are SNHLY and FYNNEI. Trimming took 7 bases from V and 7 from J, leaving 10 bases between them. The DNA of the CDR3 is TGTGCCAGCACACCCTCGGGGACCCAGTACTTC. Translation: CASTPSGTQYF.

V is TRBV29-1 and J is TRBJ1-1; D remains unclear. V gave up 6 bases and J gave up 1 base, with 15 bases separating them. Per germline, CDR1 SQVTM and CDR2 ANQGSEA. The CDR3 contains 14 residues. CDR3: CSVLALPGNTEAFF. The CDR3 bases are TGCAGCGTACTAGCCCTGCCCGGGAACACTGAAGCTTTCTTT.

The rearrangement links TRBV5-4 to TRBJ2-7, with D perhaps matching TRBD2 (7 bases). This CDR3 comprises 15 residues. CDR1 and CDR2 (germline): SGHNT, YYREEE (reference sequence). V lost 1 base and J lost 2, with 13 bases in between. Here the CDR3 reads CASSLPGGDTYEQYF. Here the CDR3 DNA reads TGTGCCAGCAGCTTGCCGGGGGGCGACACCTACGAGCAGTACTTC.

This clone was counted only a few times. The V gene is TRBV4-3, the J gene TRBJ2-3; 10 nucleotides line up with TRBD2. V trimming: 5 bases; J trimming: 2 bases; junction bases outside the gene matches: 7. Germline CDR1 reads LGHNA; CDR2 reads YSLEER. The CDR3 sequence is 16 residues long. Written as DNA, the CDR3 is TGCGCCAGCAGCAAGAGGACTAGCGGATACACAGATACGCAGTATTTT. Translation: CASSKRTSGYTDTQYF.

In the case of this clone: Other DNA sequences in the same sample also yield this CDR3. The chain is built from TRBV29-1 and TRBJ1-1; tentatively, D is TRBD1 (6 bases). Germline V lookup: CDR1 SQVTM, CDR2 ANQGSEA. The CDR3 runs to 12 residues. V was trimmed by 6 bases and J by 1 base, leaving 9 bases between them. This CDR3 reads CSVETGNTEAFF. CDR3 DNA: TGCAGCGTGGAGACAGGGAACACTGAAGCTTTCTTT.

This chain connects TRBV19 to TRBJ1-3; D is uncertain. CDR3 size: 13 residues. The germline CDR1 and CDR2 sequences are LNHDA and SQIVND (reference sequence). Between the trimmed V and J ends, which lost 9 bases and 0 bases, there was a span of 9 bases. The CDR3 reads CASGLSSGNTIYF. The CDR3 region has the DNA TGTGCCAGCGGACTTTCCTCTGGAAACACCATATATTTT.

This clone was seen once. This rearrangement joins TRBV18 to TRBJ1-5, with 7 bases that match TRBD1. The CDR3 runs 15 residues. The germline V gene has CDR1 KGHSH and CDR2 LQKENI. With V trimmed by 3 bases and J by 2 bases, 4 bases remained unmatched. This CDR3 is CASSPGRGGNQPQHF. In DNA, the CDR3 is TGTGCCAGCTCACCCGGCAGGGGGGGCAATCAGCCCCAGCATTTT.

This chain links TRBV14 with TRBJ1-1, with TRBD1 matching over 8 bases. V gave up 4 bases and J gave up 5 bases; unmatched junction bases: 6. The germline V gene has CDR1 SGHDN and CDR2 FVKESK. The CDR3 runs 14 residues. This CDR3 is CASSRDRGGTEAFF. The DNA of the CDR3 is TGTGCCAGCAGCCGAGACAGGGGTGGGACTGAAGCTTTCTTT.